This TCR beta chain was profiled in a study of identical twins. TCRdb redid the calling of the 5' RACE reads with MiXCR, one entry per CDR3 protein. The sample holds some 900,000 distinct CDR3 sequences; about 12% are singletons and the top ten take around 1.6%. From germline, CDR1 is SEHNR and CDR2 FQNEAQ (reference sequence). CDR3 size: 14 residues. Note on this clonotype: One end of the junction varies from germline; a read error may be responsible.

The sample was also linked to a second study, of yellow fever vaccine responses in identical twins.

This TCR was recovered from a woman between 18 and 29 years old in good health. The sample taken for sequencing was PBMCs. V and J are TRBV7-9 and TRBJ1-1; TRBD1 agrees at 7 bases. The DNA of the CDR3 is TGTGCCAGCAGCTACCAGGGGGTTAACACTGAAACTTTCTTT. Residues: CASSYQGVNTETFF.